This T cell receptor (beta chain) is drawn from a study of cytomegalovirus exposure and HLA in healthy donors. Overall study context: There were nearly 120 million unique TCR beta sequences, drawn from around 180 million T cells, in an earlier analysis. Of around 400 genotyped donors, 75% to 90% grouped in the Caucasian-associated ancestry cluster.

On this clone: The antigen remains undetermined.

Study results and caveats: Sequencing had likely introduced a cluster of highly shared sequence variants as an artifact. Available immune exposure information was restricted to CMV serostatus only.

The CDR3 covers 17 residues. 60 Vbeta and 13 Jbeta primers were used in PCR. Clones were read by immunoSEQ multiplex PCR, and TCRdb kept only the in-frame ones, dropping some. Its listing shows 150,000 to 200,000 clones. Sequenced material: PBMCs. This TCR derives from a woman aged 18-30 years in good health and CMV-seropositive. The chain recombines TRBV21-1 with TRBJ2-3; whether TRBD2, the table's D call, matches the DNA was not checked. TRBV21-1 is termed a pseudogene. CDR3 nucleotides: TGTGCCAGCAGCACCCTGGGCGGGAGGAACACAGCAGATACGCAGTATTTT. This encodes CASSTLGGRNTADTQYF.